This T cell receptor beta chain is from a study of blood T cell repertoires in COVID-19. Background on the study: Whether acute or convalescent, the COVID-19 samples came from the United States, Italy and Spain. Nucleic acid was either cDNA or gDNA, and it came from T cells, B-cell-depleted T cells, or PBMCs.

Study processing details: Estimates of nucleated cell counts were drawn from the amplification of reference gene primers. Libraries were prepared by immunoSEQ multiplex PCR; TCRdb keeps only in-frame clonotypes and omits some of them. V, J and clone size were drawn from that table, and D and trimming were deduced from the DNA. The sample holds 93,000 or so clones, 89% seen once. Germline V lookup: CDR1 LGHDT, CDR2 YNNKEL (reference sequence). J was trimmed by 12 bases and V by 5 bases; bases with no gene match: 17. The CDR3 sequence is 15 residues long. The source material was peripheral blood. The chain uses TRBV3-1 (or the pseudogene TRBV3-2) and TRBJ1-1; 8 bases line up with TRBD1. The source is a woman aged 60-75 years with acute or convalescent COVID-19. Here the CDR3 DNA reads TGTGCCAGCAGCGAATTATTCAGGGGGCAGAGTGTAACTTTCTTT. Residues: CASSELFRGQSVTFF.